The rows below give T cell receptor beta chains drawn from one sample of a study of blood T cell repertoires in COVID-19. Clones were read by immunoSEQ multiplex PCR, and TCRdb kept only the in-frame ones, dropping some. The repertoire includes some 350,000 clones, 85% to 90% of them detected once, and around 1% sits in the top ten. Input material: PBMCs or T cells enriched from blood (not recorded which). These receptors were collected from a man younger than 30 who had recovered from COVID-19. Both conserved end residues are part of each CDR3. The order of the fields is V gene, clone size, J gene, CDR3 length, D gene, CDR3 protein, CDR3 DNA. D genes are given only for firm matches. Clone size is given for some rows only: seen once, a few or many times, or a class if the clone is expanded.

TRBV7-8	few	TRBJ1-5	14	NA	CASSLAGQQKPQHF	TGTGCCAGCAGCTTAGCAGGACAACAGAAGCCCCAGCATTTT
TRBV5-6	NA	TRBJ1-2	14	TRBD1	CASSWGQGAYGYTF	TGTGCCAGCAGCTGGGGACAGGGGGCCTATGGCTACACCTTC
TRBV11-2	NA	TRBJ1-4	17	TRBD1	CASSKESRQGFGEKLFF	TGTGCCAGCAGCAAAGAAAGTAGACAGGGGTTCGGAGAAAAACTGTTTTTT
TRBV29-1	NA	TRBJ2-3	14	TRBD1	CSSNRQGSTDTQYF	TGCAGCTCTAATAGACAGGGAAGCACAGATACGCAGTATTTT
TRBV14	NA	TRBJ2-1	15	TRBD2	CASSPFLAGGFEQFF	TGTGCCAGCAGCCCCTTCCTAGCGGGGGGGTTTGAGCAGTTCTTC
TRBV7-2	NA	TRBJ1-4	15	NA	CASSTTTTTNEKLFF	TGTGCCAGCAGCACCACTACGACCACTAATGAAAAACTGTTTTTT
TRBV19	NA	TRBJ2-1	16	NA	CASSGGRQWTYNEQFF	TGTGCCAGTAGTGGGGGGAGACAGTGGACCTACAATGAGCAGTTCTTC
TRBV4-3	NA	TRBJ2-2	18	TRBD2	CASSQAGGGRANTGELFF	TGCGCCAGCAGCCAAGCCGGTGGCGGGAGGGCGAACACCGGGGAGCTGTTTTTT
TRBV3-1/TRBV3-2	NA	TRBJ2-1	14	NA	CASSPPFLTNEQFF	TGTGCCAGCAGCCCTCCGTTTCTGACTAATGAGCAGTTCTTC
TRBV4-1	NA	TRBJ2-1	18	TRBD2	CASSQAPPQRGASLEQFF	TGCGCCAGCAGCCAAGCCCCCCCCCAGCGGGGGGCTTCCTTAGAGCAGTTCTTC
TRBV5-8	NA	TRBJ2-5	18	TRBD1	CASSEGQRAGGARETQYF	TGTGCCAGCAGCGAGGGCCAGCGGGCAGGGGGCGCAAGGGAGACCCAGTACTTC
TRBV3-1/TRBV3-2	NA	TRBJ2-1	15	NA	CASSQEMSGRNEQFF	TGTGCCAGCAGCCAAGAGATGTCGGGGAGGAATGAGCAGTTCTTC
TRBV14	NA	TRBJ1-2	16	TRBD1	CASSQVGTELRYGYTF	TGTGCCAGCAGCCAAGTGGGGACAGAACTTCGCTATGGCTACACCTTC
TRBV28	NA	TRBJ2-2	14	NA	CASSFNSNTGELFF	TGTGCCAGCAGTTTTAACTCGAACACCGGGGAGCTGTTTTTT
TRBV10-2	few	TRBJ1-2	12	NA	CASYKTGRGYTF	TGCGCCAGCTACAAAACAGGACGAGGCTACACCTTC
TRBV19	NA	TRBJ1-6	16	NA	CASSPTGRSQNSPLHF	TGTGCCAGTAGTCCGACAGGCCGCTCACAGAATTCACCCCTCCACTTT
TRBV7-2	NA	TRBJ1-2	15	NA	CASSLALPSGDGYTF	TGTGCCAGCAGCTTAGCGCTGCCTTCAGGGGATGGCTACACCTTC
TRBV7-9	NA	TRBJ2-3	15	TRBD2	CASSLGGRATDTQYF	TGTGCCAGCAGCTTGGGCGGGAGGGCCACAGATACGCAGTATTTT
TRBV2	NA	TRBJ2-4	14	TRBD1	CASKGGASQNIQYF	TGTGCCAGCAAAGGGGGCGCCTCCCAAAACATTCAGTACTTC
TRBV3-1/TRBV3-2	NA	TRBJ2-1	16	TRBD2	CASSGVLAGSRDEQFF	TGTGCCAGCAGTGGCGTACTAGCGGGATCTAGGGATGAGCAGTTCTTC